Included here is one T cell receptor beta chain sequence, with context. Antigen: not known. The germline V gene has CDR1 KGHSH and CDR2 LQKENI. V was clipped by 6 bases and J by 2 bases, with 12 bases between them. CDR3 length: 14 residues. The data are from a study of T cell responses to AZD1222 COVID-19 vaccine. The repertoire was sequenced with immunoSEQ multiplex PCR; TCRdb's copy has only in-frame clones and lacks some. This sample has about 110,000 clones, with approximately 91% found just once. General observations from the study: Spike-spanning, vaccine-associated CD4 TCRs were dominant at 160-218 and 743-854. The donors showed a predominance of white British ancestry and of females, with possible underestimation of clonal diversity.

The material was peripheral blood, obtained on day 0 of AZD1222 vaccination. The chain combines TRBV18 with TRBJ2-3; D gene ambiguous. This TCR was recovered from an adult in good health. Here the CDR3 reads CASSHQAYTDTQYF. DNA of the CDR3: TGTGCCAGCTCGCACCAGGCCTACACAGATACGCAGTATTTT.